This is a list of T cell receptor beta chains from one sample in a study of blood T cell repertoires in COVID-19. The repertoire was sequenced with immunoSEQ multiplex PCR; TCRdb's copy has only in-frame clones and lacks some. The sample carries over 200,000 clones, 70% to 90% recorded once. Sequences were obtained from PBMCs or T cells enriched from blood (not recorded which). The receptors stem from a young man who had recovered from COVID-19. Both conserved end residues are part of each CDR3. The D gene is left open where the match is weak. Rows may omit the clone size; those that give it use once, few, many or a size class.

- | - | TRBJ1-5 | TRBV5-1 | 15 | TGCGCCAGCAGTGCGGGGGTTACGGGCAATCAGCCCCAGCATTTT | CASSAGVTGNQPQHF
- | - | TRBJ2-6 | TRBV30 | 16 | TGTGCCTGGAGTGCGGGACACCTCTCTGGGGCCAACGTCCTGACTTTC | CAWSAGHLSGANVLTF
- | - | TRBJ2-5 | TRBV6-1 | 17 | TGTGCCAGCAGTGACCTGCAGGGAAGCAACAACGCGGAGACCCAGTACTTC | CASSDLQGSNNAETQYF
TRBD1 | few | TRBJ1-2 | TRBV7-9 | 11 | TGTGCCAGCAGCGGACAGGATGGCTACACCTTC | CASSGQDGYTF
TRBD1 | - | TRBJ2-1 | TRBV2 | 14 | TGTGCCAGCCGGACGGACAGGGTCTACAATGAGCAGTTCTTC | CASRTDRVYNEQFF
- | - | TRBJ2-1 | TRBV3-1/TRBV3-2 | 15 | TGTGCCAGCAGCCAAAGGATCCAGGGAGGAAATGAGCAGTTCTTC | CASSQRIQGGNEQFF
TRBD1 | - | TRBJ2-7 | TRBV6-2/TRBV6-3 | 17 | TGTGCCAGCAGCCGAGGACAGGAAATGATTCGGGGCTACGAGCAGTACTTC | CASSRGQEMIRGYEQYF
- | once | TRBJ1-1 | TRBV27 | 13 | TGTGCCAGCAGTTTGATAGGGGCCACTGAAGCTTTCTTT | CASSLIGATEAFF
- | - | TRBJ2-7 | TRBV5-6 | 17 | TGTGCCAGCAGCTCCGTCGGGGCGGCGGGGAATACCTACGAGCAGTACTTC | CASSSVGAAGNTYEQYF
TRBD1 | - | TRBJ1-2 | TRBV30 | 14 | TGTGCCTGGAGGGTGACAGGGGGCTCAGGGGGCTACACCTTC | CAWRVTGGSGGYTF
- | - | TRBJ1-3 | TRBV4-1 | 20 | TGCGCCAGCAGCCTACCCCCAATTCGGGGTTCCCGTAGCTCTGGAAACACCATATATTTT | CASSLPPIRGSRSSGNTIYF
TRBD2 | - | TRBJ2-1 | TRBV9 | 16 | TGTGCCAGCAGCGTAGAACTAGCGGGAGGTCTGAATGAGCAGTTCTTC | CASSVELAGGLNEQFF
TRBD2 | - | TRBJ2-1 | TRBV7-2 | 16 | TGTGCCAGCAGCTTCGGCGCTAGCGGGGAGTACAATGAGCAGTTCTTC | CASSFGASGEYNEQFF
- | - | TRBJ2-1 | TRBV25-1 | 12 | TGTGCCAGCTCTAGACTCGACAATGAGCAGTTCTTC | CASSRLDNEQFF
- | - | TRBJ1-5 | TRBV30 | 13 | TGTGCCTGGAGTGTACGTGGGCTACAGCCCCAGCATTTT | CAWSVRGLQPQHF
TRBD1 | - | TRBJ2-3 | TRBV29-1 | 13 | TGCAGCGCAGAACCGGGACAGCGAGATACGCAGTATTTT | CSAEPGQRDTQYF
- | once | TRBJ1-4 | TRBV28 | 14 | TGTGCCAGCGGCAGTGGGGGGGTTGGAGAAAAACTGTTTTTT | CASGSGGVGEKLFF
TRBD2 | - | TRBJ2-1 | TRBV3-1/TRBV3-2 | 19 | TGTGCCAGCAGCCAGACCTTCAGTCCCGGGACTAGCGCATACAATGAGCAGTTCTTC | CASSQTFSPGTSAYNEQFF
- | - | TRBJ1-4 | TRBV9 | 15 | TGTGCCAGCAGCACGCGCGGGACTGCTAATGAAAAACTGTTTTTT | CASSTRGTANEKLFF
- | once | TRBJ1-1 | TRBV21-1 | 15 | TGTGCCAGCAGCAAACGAGGGAAATTAAACACTGAAGCTTTCTTT | CASSKRGKLNTEAFF
TRBD2 | - | TRBJ2-2 | TRBV19 | 14 | TGTGCCAGTAAGCGTCGGGAGGACACCGGGGAGCTGTTTTTT | CASKRREDTGELFF
- | few | TRBJ1-5 | TRBV6-1 | 15 | TGTGCCAGCAGTGAGTTACGGGGGAGAGATCAGCCCCAGCATTTT | CASSELRGRDQPQHF
TRBD1 | - | TRBJ2-7 | TRBV28 | 14 | TGTGCCAGCAGTTTTGGGACAGGGAGATACGAGCAGTACTTC | CASSFGTGRYEQYF
- | few | TRBJ1-1 | TRBV9 | 15 | TGTGCCAGCAGCGTAGACGGCGGGGAGAACACTGAAGCTTTCTTT | CASSVDGGENTEAFF
- | - | TRBJ2-5 | TRBV4-1 | 14 | TGCGCCAGCAGGGGAGGAGGAATAGTGGAGACCCAGTACTTC | CASRGGGIVETQYF